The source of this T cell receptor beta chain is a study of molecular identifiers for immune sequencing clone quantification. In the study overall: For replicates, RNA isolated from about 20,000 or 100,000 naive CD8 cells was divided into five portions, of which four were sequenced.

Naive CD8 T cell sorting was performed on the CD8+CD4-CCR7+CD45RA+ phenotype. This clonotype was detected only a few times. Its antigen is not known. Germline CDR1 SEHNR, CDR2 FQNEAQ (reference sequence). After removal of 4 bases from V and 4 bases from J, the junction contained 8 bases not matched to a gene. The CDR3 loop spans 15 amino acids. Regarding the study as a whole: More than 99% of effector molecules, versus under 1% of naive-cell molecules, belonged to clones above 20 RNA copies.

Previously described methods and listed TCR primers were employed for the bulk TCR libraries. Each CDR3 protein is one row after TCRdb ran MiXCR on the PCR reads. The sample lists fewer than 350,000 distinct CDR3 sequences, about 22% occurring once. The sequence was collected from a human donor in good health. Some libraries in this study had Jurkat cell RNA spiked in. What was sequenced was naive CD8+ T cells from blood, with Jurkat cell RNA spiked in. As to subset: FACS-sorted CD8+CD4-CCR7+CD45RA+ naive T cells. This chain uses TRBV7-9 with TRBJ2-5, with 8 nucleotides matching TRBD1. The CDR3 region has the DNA TGTGCCAGCAGCTCCGAAACCGGGACAGGAGAGACCCAGTACTTC. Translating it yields CASSSETGTGETQYF.